The clone carrying this TCR beta chain was counted between two and nine times. For the second PCR, which ran for about 7 to 11 cycles, a sample-barcoded 5' primer and a J-beta primer mix were used. Every single cDNA molecule received a tag from a template-switch adaptor with 12 random nucleotides. TCRdb used MiXCR to reprocess the 5' RACE reads, holding one entry per CDR3 protein. The data contain fewer than 1,000,000 distinct CDR3 sequences, under 45% of them singletons. The data derive from a study of blood T cells in healthy people across ages. CDR3 length: 16 residues. V was shortened by 5 bases and J by 5 bases, with 20 bases between the two germline ends. The germline CDR1 and CDR2 sequences are MNHEY and SMNVEV (reference sequence).

The sample was blood. The sequence was collected from a man aged 60 to 75 in good health. The rearrangement uses TRBV27 and TRBJ2-3; D is perhaps TRBD2 (6 bases). CDR3 bases: TGTGCCAGCAGTCCCCCAGGTGGGAGGTCTGGAGATACGCAGTATTTT. Translating it yields CASSPPGGRSGDTQYF.